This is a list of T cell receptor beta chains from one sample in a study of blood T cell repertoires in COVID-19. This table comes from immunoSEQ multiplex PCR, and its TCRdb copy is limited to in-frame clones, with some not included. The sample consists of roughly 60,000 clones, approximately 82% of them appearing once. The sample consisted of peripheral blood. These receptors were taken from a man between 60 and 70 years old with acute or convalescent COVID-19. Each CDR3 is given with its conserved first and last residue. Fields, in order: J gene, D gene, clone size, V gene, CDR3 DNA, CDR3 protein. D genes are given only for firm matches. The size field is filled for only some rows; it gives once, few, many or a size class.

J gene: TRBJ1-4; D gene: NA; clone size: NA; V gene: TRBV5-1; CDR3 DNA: TGCGCCAGCAGCTTGGTTGGGGCCCAAAATGAAAAACTGTTTTTT; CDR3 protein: CASSLVGAQNEKLFF
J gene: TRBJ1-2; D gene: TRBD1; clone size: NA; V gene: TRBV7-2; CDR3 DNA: TGTGCCAGCAGCCGGGACAGAAACTATGGCTACACCTTC; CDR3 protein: CASSRDRNYGYTF
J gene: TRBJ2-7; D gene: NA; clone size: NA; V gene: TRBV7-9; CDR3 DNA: TGTGCCAGCGGACTTCACTACGAGCAGTACTTC; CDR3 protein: CASGLHYEQYF
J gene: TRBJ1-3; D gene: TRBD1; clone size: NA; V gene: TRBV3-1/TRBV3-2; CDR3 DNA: TGTGCCAGCAGCGTCCCGGGACAGTACTACCATCTATGGAACACCATATATTTT; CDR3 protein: CASSVPGQYYHLWNTIYF
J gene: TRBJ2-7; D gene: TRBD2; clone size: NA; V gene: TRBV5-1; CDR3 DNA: TGCGCCAGCAGCTTGGGAATTAGCGGGGGGTTATACGAGCAGTACTTC; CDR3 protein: CASSLGISGGLYEQYF
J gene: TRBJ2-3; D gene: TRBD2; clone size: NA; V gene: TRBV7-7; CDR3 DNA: TGTGCCAGCAGCTTGGCCAGGGGGACTAGCGATAGCACAGATACGCAGTATTTT; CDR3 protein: CASSLARGTSDSTDTQYF
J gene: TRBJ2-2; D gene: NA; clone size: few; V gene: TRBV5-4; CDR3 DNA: TGTGCCAGCAGCTTGTTCAAACAGGGCTCCACCGGGGAGCTGTTTTTT; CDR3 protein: CASSLFKQGSTGELFF
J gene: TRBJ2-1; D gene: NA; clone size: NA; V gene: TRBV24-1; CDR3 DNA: TGTGCCACCAGTGCCGTAGGCGGGGTGGGGTACAATGAGCAGTTCTTC; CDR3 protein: CATSAVGGVGYNEQFF
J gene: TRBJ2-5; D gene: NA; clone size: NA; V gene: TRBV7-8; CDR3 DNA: TGTGCCAGCAGCCGTAGCGAAGTCCAAGAGACCCAGTACTTC; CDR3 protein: CASSRSEVQETQYF
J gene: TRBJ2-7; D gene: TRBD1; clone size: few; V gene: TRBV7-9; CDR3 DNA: TGTGCCAGCAGCTTCATACCGGGACAGGGCCGCTACGAGCAGTACTTC; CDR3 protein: CASSFIPGQGRYEQYF
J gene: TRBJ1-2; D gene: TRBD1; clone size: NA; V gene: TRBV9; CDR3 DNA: TGTGCCAGCAGCCCACAGGGGGCCCGGGGCTACACCTTC; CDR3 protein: CASSPQGARGYTF
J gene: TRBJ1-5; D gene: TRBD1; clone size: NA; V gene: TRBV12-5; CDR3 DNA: TGTGCTAGTGGATTAACAGGGGGCAGTCAGCCCCAGCATTTT; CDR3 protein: CASGLTGGSQPQHF
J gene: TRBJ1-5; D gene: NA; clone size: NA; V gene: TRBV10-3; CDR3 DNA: TGTGCCATCAGTTTCTCAGGGGTCGGGAGCAATCAGCCCCAGCATTTT; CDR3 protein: CAISFSGVGSNQPQHF
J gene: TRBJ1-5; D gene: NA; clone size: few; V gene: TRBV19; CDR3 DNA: TGTGCCACAAGACCGACCAGGGTGCGAGATAGCAATCAGCCCCAGCATTTT; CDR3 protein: CATRPTRVRDSNQPQHF
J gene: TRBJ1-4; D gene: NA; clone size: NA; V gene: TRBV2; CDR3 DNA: TGTGCCAGCGGGGGGAGGGGAGGTGAAAAACTGTTTTTT; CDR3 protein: CASGGRGGEKLFF
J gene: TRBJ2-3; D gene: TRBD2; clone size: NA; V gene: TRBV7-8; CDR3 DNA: TGTGCCAGCAGCCCCGTGAGGCGGGGGGGCCACACAGATACGCAGTATTTT; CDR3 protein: CASSPVRRGGHTDTQYF
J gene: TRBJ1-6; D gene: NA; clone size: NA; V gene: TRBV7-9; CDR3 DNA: TGTGCCAGCAGCTCCGAGGGGGTTTCACCCCTCCACTTT; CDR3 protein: CASSSEGVSPLHF
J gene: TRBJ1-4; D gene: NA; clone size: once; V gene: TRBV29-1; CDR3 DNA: TGCAGCGTTGATCTAGGCGGGGGCGGAGAAAAACTGTTTTTT; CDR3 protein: CSVDLGGGGEKLFF
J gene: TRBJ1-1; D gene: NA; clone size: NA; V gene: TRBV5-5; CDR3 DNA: TGTGCCAGCAGCCCCATAGGGGGCACTGAAGCTTTCTTT; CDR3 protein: CASSPIGGTEAFF
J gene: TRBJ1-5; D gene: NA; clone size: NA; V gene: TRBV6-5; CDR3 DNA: TGTGCCACCCATCGGCGGGTTGATCAGCCCCAGCATTTT; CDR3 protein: CATHRRVDQPQHF
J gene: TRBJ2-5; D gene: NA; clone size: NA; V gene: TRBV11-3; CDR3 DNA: TGTGCCAGCAGCTTAAGAGTCGCCGGCCTAGCGCAAGAGACCCAGTACTTC; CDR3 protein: CASSLRVAGLAQETQYF
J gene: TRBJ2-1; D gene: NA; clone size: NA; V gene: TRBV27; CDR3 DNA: TGTGCCAGCGCTCAGGGGCATTCCTACAATGAGCAGTTCTTC; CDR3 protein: CASAQGHSYNEQFF
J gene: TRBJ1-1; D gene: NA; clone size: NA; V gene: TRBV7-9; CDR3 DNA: TGTGCCAGCAGCTCACAGGTTGAGACTGAAGCTTTCTTT; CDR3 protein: CASSSQVETEAFF
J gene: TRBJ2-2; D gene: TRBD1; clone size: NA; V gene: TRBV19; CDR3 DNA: TGTGCCAGTAGCTCCGGGACAGAGGGCACCGGGGAGCTGTTTTTT; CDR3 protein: CASSSGTEGTGELFF
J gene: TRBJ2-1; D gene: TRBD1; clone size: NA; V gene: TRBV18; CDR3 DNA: TGTGCCAGCGCAGGGACAGAGGACAATGAGCAGTTCTTC; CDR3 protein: CASAGTEDNEQFF
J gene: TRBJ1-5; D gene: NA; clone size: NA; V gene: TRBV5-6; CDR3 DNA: TGTGCCAGCAGCTACCGGGACACCAATCAGCCCCAGCATTTT; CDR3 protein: CASSYRDTNQPQHF
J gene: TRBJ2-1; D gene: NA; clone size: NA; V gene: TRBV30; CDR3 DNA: TGTGCCTGGAGTTCTCCGCTAAGCTCCTACAATGAGCAGTTCTTC; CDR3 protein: CAWSSPLSSYNEQFF
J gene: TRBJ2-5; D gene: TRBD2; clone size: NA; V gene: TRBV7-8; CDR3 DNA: TGTGCCAGCAGCTCCGGGTGGCTAGCGGGAAGTTGGGAGACCCAGTACTTC; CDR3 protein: CASSSGWLAGSWETQYF
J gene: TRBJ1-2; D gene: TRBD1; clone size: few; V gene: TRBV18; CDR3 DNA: TGTGCCAGCTCACCGGGACAGGGCCCTATTGGCTACACCTTC; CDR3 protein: CASSPGQGPIGYTF
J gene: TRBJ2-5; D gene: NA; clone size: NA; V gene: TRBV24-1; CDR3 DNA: TGTGCCTCCGCGGACGGCGGGGAGACCCAGTACTTC; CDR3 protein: CASADGGETQYF
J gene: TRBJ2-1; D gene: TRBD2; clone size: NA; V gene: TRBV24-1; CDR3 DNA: TGTGCCACCAGTGACCCTAAGCGGGGGCCTTACAATGAGCAGTTCTTC; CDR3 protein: CATSDPKRGPYNEQFF
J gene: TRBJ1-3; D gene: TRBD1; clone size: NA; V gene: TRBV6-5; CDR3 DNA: TGTGCCAGCAGACTGGACAGGGAGGAAAACACCATATATTTT; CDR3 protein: CASRLDREENTIYF
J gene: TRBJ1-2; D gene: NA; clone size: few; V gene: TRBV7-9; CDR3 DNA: TGTGCCAGCAGCCACAGGGAAAACTATGGCTACACCTTC; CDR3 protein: CASSHRENYGYTF
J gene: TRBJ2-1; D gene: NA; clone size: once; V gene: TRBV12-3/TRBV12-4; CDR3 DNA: TGTGCCAGCGGGTCGGACTGGTACAATGAGCAGTTCTTC; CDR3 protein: CASGSDWYNEQFF
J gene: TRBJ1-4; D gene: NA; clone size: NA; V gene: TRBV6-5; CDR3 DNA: TGTGCCATAGGAAGAGAACAGACCTATGAAAAACTGTTTTTT; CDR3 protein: CAIGREQTYEKLFF
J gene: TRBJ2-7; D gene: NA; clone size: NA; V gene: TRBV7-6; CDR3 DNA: TGTGCCAGCAGCCCCAGGGACACCTCCTACGAGCAGTACTTC; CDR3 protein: CASSPRDTSYEQYF
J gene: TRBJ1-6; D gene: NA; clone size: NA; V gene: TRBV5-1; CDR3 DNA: TGCGCCAGCAGCCGGGGAGGGGTCGGTGGGGGACCCCTCCACTTT; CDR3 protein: CASSRGGVGGGPLHF
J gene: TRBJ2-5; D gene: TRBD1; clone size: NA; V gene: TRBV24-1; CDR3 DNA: TGTGCCACCAGTGATGGGACAGGGGGCAGGGGAGAGACCCAGTACTTC; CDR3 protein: CATSDGTGGRGETQYF
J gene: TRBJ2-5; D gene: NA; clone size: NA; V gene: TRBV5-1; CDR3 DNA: TGCGCCAGCAGCTTACGCCCACAGCAGGAAGAGACCCAGTACTTC; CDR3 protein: CASSLRPQQEETQYF
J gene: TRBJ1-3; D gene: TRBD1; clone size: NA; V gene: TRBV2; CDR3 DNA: TGTGCCAGCAGCCAAAACCCCGCCGGGACAGGAGGTTATTTT; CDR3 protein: CASSQNPAGTGGYF
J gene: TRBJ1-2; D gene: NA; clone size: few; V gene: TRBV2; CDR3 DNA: TGTGCCAGCAGTGCTGAGAGCAGGGTCTATGGCTACACCTTC; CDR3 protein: CASSAESRVYGYTF
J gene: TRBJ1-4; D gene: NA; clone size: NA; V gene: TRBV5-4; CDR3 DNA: TGTGCCAGCAGCACGGGAGGTGGTGAAAAACTGTTTTTT; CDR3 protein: CASSTGGGEKLFF
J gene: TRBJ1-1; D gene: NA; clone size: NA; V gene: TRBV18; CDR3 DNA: TGTGCCAGCTCACCCCTCCCGGGAGATGAAGCTTTCTTT; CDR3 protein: CASSPLPGDEAFF
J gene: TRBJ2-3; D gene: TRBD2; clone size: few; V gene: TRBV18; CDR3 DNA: TGTGCCAGCTCACCCCGGACTAGCCTTAGCACAGATACGCAGTATTTT; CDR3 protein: CASSPRTSLSTDTQYF
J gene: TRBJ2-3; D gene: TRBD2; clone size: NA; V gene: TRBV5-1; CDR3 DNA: TGCGCCAGCAGCTTGCGTGCTAGCGGGGGGACAGATACGCAGTATTTT; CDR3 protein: CASSLRASGGTDTQYF
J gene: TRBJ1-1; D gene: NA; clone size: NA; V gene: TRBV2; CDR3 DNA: TGTGCCAGCAGTGAAGCTAGAACAGGTTACACTGAAGCTTTCTTT; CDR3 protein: CASSEARTGYTEAFF
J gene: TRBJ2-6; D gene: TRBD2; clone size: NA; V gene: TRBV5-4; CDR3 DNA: TGTGCCAGCAGCTCTTTGGCGGGGGGACTTTTCTCTGGGGCCAACGTCCTGACTTTC; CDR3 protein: CASSSLAGGLFSGANVLTF
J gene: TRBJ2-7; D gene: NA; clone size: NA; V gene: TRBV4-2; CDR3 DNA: TGTGCCAGCAGCCAACCAGGCGACTACGAGCAGTACTTC; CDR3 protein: CASSQPGDYEQYF
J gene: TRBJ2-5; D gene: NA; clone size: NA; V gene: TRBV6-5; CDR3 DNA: TGTGCCAGTCGGAGGGGCGTCCAAGAGACCCAGTACTTC; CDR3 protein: CASRRGVQETQYF
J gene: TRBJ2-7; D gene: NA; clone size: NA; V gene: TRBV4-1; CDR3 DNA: TGCGCCAGCAGCCAAAGCTCCTCCTACGAGCAGTACTTC; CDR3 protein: CASSQSSSYEQYF
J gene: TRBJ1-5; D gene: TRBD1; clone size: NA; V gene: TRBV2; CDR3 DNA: TGTGCCAGCAGGATAGACAGGGGAGGGAATCAGCCCCAGCATTTT; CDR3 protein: CASRIDRGGNQPQHF
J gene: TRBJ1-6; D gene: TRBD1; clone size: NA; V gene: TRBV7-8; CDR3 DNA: TGTGCCAGCAGCTTGGGGACAGGGCGAAGATCACCCCTCCACTTT; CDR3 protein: CASSLGTGRRSPLHF
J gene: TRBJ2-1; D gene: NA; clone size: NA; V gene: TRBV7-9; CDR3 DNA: TGTGCCAGCAGCTTAGCGGCAGGGGACTCCTACAATGAGCAGTTCTTC; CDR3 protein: CASSLAAGDSYNEQFF
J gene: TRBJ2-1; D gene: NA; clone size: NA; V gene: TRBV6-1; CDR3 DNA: TGTGCCAGCAGTGTTCGATCCGGGACAAATAACAATGAGCAGTTCTTC; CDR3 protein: CASSVRSGTNNNEQFF
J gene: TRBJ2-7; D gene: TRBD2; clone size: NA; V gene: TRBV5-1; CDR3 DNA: TGCGCCAGCAGTCCCGGCGGGACTATTCCGCGGGACGAGCAGTACTTC; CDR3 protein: CASSPGGTIPRDEQYF